A single sample is the source of the 9 T cell receptor beta chains below, sequenced in a study of T cells in Graves' hyperthyroidism and ophthalmopathy. Researchers amplified the TCR beta CDR3 regions from RNA transcripts. HTBI primers were the set used in a first-round RT-PCR of the TCR CDR3. TCRdb re-analysed the multiplex PCR reads in MiXCR, keeping a single row per CDR3 protein. The repertoire holds some 510,000 distinct CDR3 sequences, with about 20% as singletons. What was sequenced was blood. All receptors come from a man younger than 35 with Graves' hyperthyroidism.

In its sample, this clonotype was seen many times. The chain couples TRBV12-3 or TRBV12-4 to TRBJ1-5; possible D gene TRBD1, 5 bases. This CDR3 is built from 17 residues. V shed 2 bases and J shed 4 bases, with 18 bases lying between them. This chain's CDR3 is CASSLYPRGGANQPQHF. The CDR3 DNA reads as TGTGCCAGCAGTTTATACCCCCGTGGCGGGGCAAATCAGCCCCAGCATTTT.

The table lists this clonotype with a few counts. This may come from a read error, since a much larger clone is one base off. The CDR3 reads CASSFRGGQETQYF. For the CDR3, the DNA is TGTGCCAGCAGTTTTCGGGGGGGGCAAGAGACCCAGTACTTC. The chain carries TRBV12-3 or TRBV12-4 and TRBJ2-5, with TRBD2 identical over 8 bases. With 3 bases clipped from V and 2 bases from J, the junction kept 2 bases outside the gene matches. The CDR3 loop spans 14 amino acids.

The chain couples TRBV24-1 to TRBJ2-2; 11 bases are shared with TRBD1. CDR3 length: 16 amino acids. CDR1 is KGHDR and CDR2 is SFDVKD in the germline V gene. The trim removed 3 bases at V and 5 bases at J, leaving 4 bases unmatched. The CDR3 DNA reads TGTGCCACCAGTGATGCCGGGACAGGGGGTACCGGGGAGCTGTTTTTT. Its translation: CATSDAGTGGTGELFF.

This clonotype was counted many times. The genes are TRBV12-3 or TRBV12-4 and TRBJ2-5; a weak D match, TRBD2 (5 bases). Trimming cost V 6 bases and J 5 bases, with 16 bases left between them. The CDR3 totals 14 residues. The CDR3 loop is CASSIAASGETQYF. In DNA, the CDR3 is TGTGCCAGCAGCATCGCAGCCTCGGGGGAGACCCAGTACTTC.

This clonotype was recorded many times. The genes are TRBV12-3 or TRBV12-4 and TRBJ1-2; the match to TRBD1 covers 8 bases. This CDR3 has 15 residues. J gave up 4 bases and V 6 bases, and 10 bases lay outside the gene matches. The CDR3 loop is CASSPDRGEIYGYTF. The CDR3 nucleotides read TGTGCCAGCAGCCCCGACAGGGGCGAGATCTATGGCTACACCTTC.

A few counts support this clonotype. The J gene is TRBJ1-1, the V gene TRBV4-1; D may be TRBD1 (6 bases). The germline gives CDR1 MGHRA, CDR2 YSYEKL. The CDR3 covers 15 residues. Trimming stripped 2 bases from V and 0 bases from J, with 10 bases between. The CDR3 nucleotides read TGCGCCAGCAGCCAAAGGGGGAACGTGAACACTGAAGCTTTCTTT. It specifies CASSQRGNVNTEAFF.

This chain links TRBV6-1 with TRBJ1-1; D is unclear. In germline, CDR1 is MNHNS, CDR2 SASEGT. V lost 4 bases, J lost 1 base, and 13 bases lay in between. This CDR3 is built from 15 residues. The CDR3 nucleotides are TGTGCCAGCAGTGCCCAGACTGGTCGGAACACTGAAGCTTTCTTT. Translating gives CASSAQTGRNTEAFF.

The table lists this clonotype with many counts. The chain joins TRBV30 to TRBJ1-1, with D unclear. CDR1 and CDR2 (germline): GTSNPN, SVGIG (reference sequence). The V end lost 4 bases, the J end lost 6 bases, and 12 bases lay between the germline ends. The CDR3 spans 12 residues. DNA for the CDR3: TGTGCCTGGAATCTAATAAGTCCTGAAGCTTTCTTT. Residues: CAWNLISPEAFF.

In this sample, this clonotype turned up many times. The genes are TRBV19 and TRBJ1-1; D call uncertain. Germline V CDR1 and CDR2: LNHDA, SQIVND (reference sequence). V was clipped by 3 bases and J by 6 bases, with 8 bases between them. The CDR3 is made up of 12 amino acids. The CDR3 loop is CASSMAGAEAFF. The CDR3 bases are TGTGCCAGTAGTATGGCTGGCGCTGAAGCTTTCTTT.